Listed here are 28 T cell receptor beta chains from one sample, sequenced in a study of CD8 T cells in Susac syndrome. The RNA input was roughly 0.45 to 1 ug, and it was reverse transcribed with random hexamers. TCRdb reprocessed the immunoSEQ multiplex PCR reads via MiXCR and lists one record per CDR3 protein. There are hundreds of thousands of distinct CDR3 sequences in the sample; around 93% occur only once, and approximately 0.08% lies in the top ten. Sequenced sample: CD4+ T cells from PBMCs. The source is a human donor with multiple sclerosis.

The V call is TRBV20-1, the J call TRBJ2-5, with TRBD2 identical over 9 bases. V shed 3 bases and J 4 bases; nucleotides not matched to a gene: 3. The CDR3 loop spans 13 amino acids. From germline, CDR1 is DFQATT and CDR2 SNEGSKA (reference sequence). CDR3: CSARILAGETQYF. The DNA for the CDR3 is TGCAGTGCTAGGATACTAGCGGGAGAGACCCAGTACTTC.

The chain has TRBV20-1 and TRBJ1-6; D is unclear. V was pared by 4 bases and J by 0 bases, with 7 bases between. The CDR3 loop spans 14 amino acids. Looked up from germline, CDR1 is DFQATT and CDR2 is SNEGSKA (reference sequence). The CDR3 region is CSATESSYNSPLHF. CDR3 nucleotide sequence: TGCAGTGCTACGGAAAGCTCCTATAATTCACCCCTCCACTTT.

V usage is TRBV20-1 and J usage is TRBJ2-1; a possible D gene is TRBD1 (6 bases). CDR3 size: 14 residues. Trimming took 3 bases from V and 0 from J, leaving 9 bases between them. CDR1 and CDR2 from the germline V gene are DFQATT and SNEGSKA (reference sequence). The CDR3 protein is CSASRGTSYNEQFF. CDR3 in DNA: TGCAGTGCTAGTAGGGGGACCTCCTACAATGAGCAGTTCTTC.

The chain couples TRBV12-3 or TRBV12-4 to TRBJ1-1; TRBD1 matches 7 bases. The V gene end was trimmed by 8 bases and the J gene end by 1 base; junction bases not matched to a gene: 4. The CDR3 loop spans 13 amino acids. The CDR3 coding sequence is TGTGCCAGCCTCCGGACAGGGAACACTGAAGCTTTCTTT. This gives the protein CASLRTGNTEAFF.

This chain joins TRBV13 and TRBJ2-7, with D possibly TRBD1 on 7 matching bases. This CDR3 contains 16 residues. Trimming removed 4 bases at V and 2 bases at J, with 18 bases between. The V gene's germline CDR1 is PRHDT and CDR2 FYEKMQ (reference sequence). DNA for the CDR3: TGTGCCAGCAGCTCCGTCGGCGGGACAGAGCCCTACGAGCAGTACGTC. It codes for CASSSVGGTEPYEQYV.

The V and J genes are TRBV27 and TRBJ1-1, with 8 bases matching TRBD1. The germline CDR1 and CDR2 sequences are MNHEY and SMNVEV (reference sequence). V lost 6 bases to trimming and J lost 1 base; unmatched junction nucleotides: 4. There are 14 residues in the CDR3. The CDR3 DNA follows: TGTGCCAGCAGAATTACAGGGGGGAACACTGAAGCTTTCTTT. Protein: CASRITGGNTEAFF.

CDR3 residues: CASSEWRGNDSPLHF. In nucleotides, the CDR3 is TGTGCCAGCAGTGAATGGAGAGGCAACGATTCACCCCTCCACTTT. The chain combines TRBV25-1 with TRBJ1-6; D is ambiguous. Trimming took 1 base from V and 8 from J, leaving 12 bases between them. This CDR3 region has 15 residues. CDR1 MGHDK and CDR2 SYGVNS come from the germline V gene.

This clonotype was detected once. The V and J genes are TRBV23-1 and TRBJ2-7, with D perhaps TRBD2 (6 bases). TRBV23-1 belongs to the ORF category, with a function that is uncertain. The CDR3 spans 14 residues. The V gene lost 3 bases and the J gene lost 7 bases, with 16 bases spanning the gap. CDR3 sequence: CASSHPALAGEQYF. The CDR3 DNA follows: TGCGCCAGCAGTCACCCGGCCCTGGCGGGGGAGCAGTACTTC.

The rearrangement joins TRBV11-2 to TRBJ1-2; D is possibly TRBD1 (5 bases). This CDR3 region has 15 residues. Looked up from germline, CDR1 is SGHAT and CDR2 is FQNNGV. V shed 0 bases and J shed 4 bases, with 12 bases lying between them. The CDR3 DNA follows: TGTGCCAGCAGCTTAGACGGTACAGGACCCTATGGCTACACCTTC. Its translation: CASSLDGTGPYGYTF.

The chain employs TRBV6-5 and TRBJ1-2; no clear D gene. The CDR3 covers 15 residues. CDR1 is MNHEY, CDR2 SVGAGI, per germline. The V and J ends lost 7 bases and 0 bases respectively, with 15 bases between them. CDR3 protein: CASNPRGETNYGYTF. The CDR3 DNA reads TGTGCCAGCAACCCACGCGGGGAAACTAACTATGGCTACACCTTC.

The V and J genes are TRBV29-1 and TRBJ2-3, with D perhaps matching TRBD1 (7 bases). Germline V gene sequence: CDR1 SQVTM, CDR2 ANQGSEA. The CDR3 loop spans 13 amino acids. This CDR3 reads CSATGRLTDTQYF. For the CDR3, the DNA is TGCAGTGCGACAGGGAGGCTTACAGATACGCAGTATTTT.

The chain's CDR3 is CAWSVRVTFNEQFF. The CDR3 DNA follows: TGTGCCTGGAGTGTCAGGGTGACTTTCAATGAGCAGTTCTTC. The chain combines TRBV30 with TRBJ2-1; weak D call: TRBD1 (5 bases). CDR1 GTSNPN and CDR2 SVGIG come from the germline V gene (reference sequence). V lost 0 bases, J lost 6 bases, and 12 bases lay in between. The CDR3 runs 14 residues.

The rearrangement links TRBV20-1 to TRBJ1-6; 7 bases are shared with TRBD1. After removal of 4 bases from V and 0 bases from J, the junction contained 6 bases not matched to a gene. The CDR3 runs 16 residues. Germline assignment: CDR1 DFQATT and CDR2 SNEGSKA (reference sequence). The CDR3 here is CSATTGEGSYNSPLHF. The CDR3 DNA reads TGCAGTGCTACTACAGGGGAGGGCTCCTATAATTCACCCCTCCACTTT.

The sample holds one count of this clonotype. The chain carries TRBV14 and TRBJ2-5, with D perhaps matching TRBD1 (5 bases). With 1 base removed from V and 5 bases from J, the gap between germline ends came to 11 bases. The CDR3 is 14 residues long. The germline V gene has CDR1 SGHDN and CDR2 FVKESK. For the CDR3, the DNA is TGTGCCAGCAGCCAAGTAAACAGGATGGAGACCCAGTACTTC. As protein: CASSQVNRMETQYF. Full variable domain (outside the CDR3, taken from reference TRBV14 and TRBJ2-5): EAGVTQFPSHSVIEKGQTVTLRCDPISGHDNLYWYRRVMGKEIKFLLHFVKESKQDESGMPNNRFLAERTGGTYSTLKVQPAELEDSGVYFCASSQVNRMETQYFGPGTRLLVL.

The rearrangement links TRBV6-6 to TRBJ2-1; weak D call: TRBD1 (6 bases). Per the germline V gene, CDR1 is MNHNY and CDR2 is SVGAGI (reference sequence). The CDR3 is 14 residues long. V was shortened by 0 bases and J by 7 bases, with 10 bases between the two germline ends. The CDR3: CASSYSTGHNEQFF. The CDR3 bases are TGTGCCAGCAGTTACTCGACAGGCCATAATGAGCAGTTCTTC.

The rearrangement joins TRBV6-1 to TRBJ2-5; D call uncertain. V gave up 3 bases and J gave up 1 base, with 6 bases separating them. This CDR3 is 13 amino acids long. The germline CDR1 and CDR2 sequences are MNHNS and SASEGT. CDR3 protein: CASSERFQETQYF. The CDR3 DNA reads as TGTGCCAGCAGTGAGAGATTCCAAGAGACCCAGTACTTC.

The V and J genes are TRBV7-2 and TRBJ2-3; 11 bases agree with TRBD2. Germline V gives CDR1 SGHTA, CDR2 FQGNSA. The CDR3 contains 16 residues. The J segment lost 2 bases and the V segment lost 5 bases, leaving 6 bases of the junction unmatched. The CDR3 loop is CASSQVAGGATDTQYF. CDR3 nucleotides: TGTGCCAGCAGCCAGGTAGCGGGGGGGGCCACAGATACGCAGTATTTT.

The J gene is TRBJ1-6, the V gene TRBV3-1; 7 nucleotides line up with TRBD1. Germline CDR1 reads LGHDT; CDR2 reads YNNKEL (reference sequence). This CDR3 comprises 14 residues. The V segment lost 6 bases and the J segment 5 bases; nucleotides outside the gene matches: 4. The CDR3 region has the DNA TGTGCCAGCAGACACGGACAGGATAATTCACCCCTCCACTTT. Translated, it gives CASRHGQDNSPLHF.

The rearrangement links TRBV29-1 to TRBJ2-7, with D uncertain. Germline V gives CDR1 SQVTM, CDR2 ANQGSEA. This CDR3 has 11 residues. Trimming took off 0 bases at V and 4 bases at J, with 4 bases between the two ends. CDR3 DNA: TGCAGCGTTGAAGAGGGGTACGAGCAGTACGTC. Its protein product is CSVEEGYEQYV.

This clonotype was seen just once. J is TRBJ1-1 and V is TRBV30; no clear D. V was pared by 5 bases and J by 5 bases, with 12 bases between. Germline lookup yields CDR1 GTSNPN and CDR2 SVGIG (reference sequence). The CDR3 totals 12 residues. CDR3 region: CAWGYRGTEAFF. The CDR3 nucleotides read TGTGCCTGGGGCTACCGGGGAACTGAAGCTTTCTTT. The variable domain in full, with the rest retrieved from reference TRBV30 and TRBJ1-1, is SQTIHQWPATLVQPVGSPLSLECTVEGTSNPNLYWYRQAAGRGLQLLFYSVGIGQISSEVPQNLSASRPQDRQFILSSKKLLLSDSGFYLCAWGYRGTEAFFGQGTRLTVV.

The chain combines TRBV7-2 with TRBJ2-1; perhaps TRBD2 as D (5 bases). Trimming took 3 bases from V and 6 from J, leaving 9 bases between them. The germline V gene has CDR1 SGHTA and CDR2 FQGNSA. This CDR3 is built from 13 residues. CDR3 bases: TGTGCCAGCAGCTTGCTAGAGGGCAATGAGCAGTTCTTC. Amino acid sequence: CASSLLEGNEQFF.

The chain recombines TRBV2 with TRBJ1-1, with D uncertain. This CDR3 has 12 amino acids. Trimming stripped 4 bases from V and 1 base from J, with 4 bases between. Germline values: CDR1 SNHLY, CDR2 FYNNEI. CDR3 loop: CASSGPNTEAFF. CDR3 sequence (DNA): TGTGCCAGCAGTGGGCCGAACACTGAAGCTTTCTTT.

The chain recombines TRBV19 with TRBJ2-5; D possibly matches TRBD1 or TRBD2 (5 bases each). V was shortened by 10 bases and J by 4 bases, with 10 bases between the two germline ends. Germline V gene data show CDR1 as LNHDA and CDR2 as SQIVND (reference sequence). The CDR3 extends over 11 amino acids. This CDR3 is CATQRGETQYF. Written as DNA, the CDR3 is TGTGCCACCCAGAGGGGAGAGACCCAGTACTTC.

V and J are TRBV7-9 and TRBJ1-5; the match to TRBD1 covers 10 bases. There are 12 residues in the CDR3. Germline CDR1 SEHNR, CDR2 FQNEAQ (reference sequence). V was pared by 5 bases and J by 15 bases, with 7 bases of the junction left unmatched. Here the CDR3 DNA reads TGTGCCAGCAGCCGGGACAGGGGAGTCACGCATTTT. Protein product: CASSRDRGVTHF. Supplemented by reference TRBV7-9 and TRBJ1-5, the full variable domain reads DTGVSQNPRHKITKRGQNVTFRCDPISEHNRLYWYRQTLGQGPEFLTYFQNEAQLEKSRLLSDRFSAERPKGSFSTLEIQRTEQGDSAMYLCASSRDRGVTHFGDGTRLSIL.

This chain joins TRBV4-1 and TRBJ1-5, with D tentatively TRBD1 (5 bases). The CDR3 covers 15 residues. CDR1 MGHRA and CDR2 YSYEKL come from the germline V gene. The germline V and J ends were trimmed by 2 bases and 6 bases, with 14 bases remaining between them. The chain's CDR3 is CASSQSEEGRQPQHF. CDR3 bases: TGCGCCAGCAGCCAAAGTGAAGAGGGGCGTCAGCCCCAGCATTTT.

The V and J genes are TRBV20-1 and TRBJ1-4; 9 bases align to TRBD1. V was clipped by 5 bases and J by 7 bases; unmatched bases: 5. Per germline, CDR1 DFQATT and CDR2 SNEGSKA (reference sequence). This CDR3 spans 13 amino acids. DNA of the CDR3: TGCAGTGCTGGCGGGACAGGGAGTGAAAAACTGTTTTTT. Protein sequence: CSAGGTGSEKLFF.

V gene TRBV30 combines with J gene TRBJ1-6; D may be TRBD1 (5 bases). This CDR3 has 15 residues. V shed 0 bases and J shed 10 bases, with 16 bases lying between them. Germline V lookup: CDR1 GTSNPN, CDR2 SVGIG (reference sequence). The CDR3 reads CAWSVQAGRKSPLHF. CDR3 bases: TGTGCCTGGAGTGTACAGGCGGGGAGGAAATCACCCCTCCACTTT.

The chain employs TRBV12-3 or TRBV12-4 and TRBJ2-1, with TRBD2 as a possible D gene (6 bases). The CDR3 is 11 amino acids. With 3 bases removed from V and 16 bases from J, the gap between germline ends came to 13 bases. The CDR3 sequence is CASSLGDWSFF. The CDR3, as DNA: TGTGCCAGCAGTTTGGGGGACTGGAGTTTCTTC.